One TCR beta chain is described in this entry. Time point indicated: after trial treatment. Treatment in this sample: LDRT plus nivolumab, ipilimumab, low-dose cyclophosphamide and aspirin (RACIN trial). The donors' treatment consisted of nivolumab, ipilimumab, aspirin, low-dose cyclophosphamide and low-dose radiotherapy. These data are taken from a study of low-dose radiotherapy and immunotherapy resistance in tumors. For the study at large: Treatment of Cohort 1 consisted of 0.5 Gy per fraction every 2 weeks, adding up to 6.5 Gy. Each patient took aspirin at a dose of 300 mg by mouth once daily over the course of four cycles, with dosing beginning on cycle 1 day 1.

With TRAV- and TRBV-specific primers, first-strand cDNA was made, covering the alpha and beta chains. A constant-region primer paired with the V-primer adapter amplified TCRs over about 19 PCR cycles. Each CDR3 protein is one row after TCRdb ran MiXCR on the reads. The table has nearly 60,000 distinct CDR3 sequences, about 23% seen once. V lost 0 bases, J lost 6 bases, and 13 bases lay in between. CDR3 length: 15 residues. The germline CDR1 and CDR2 sequences are SGHRS and YFSETQ. The starting material was PBMCs, obtained after low-dose radiotherapy plus immunotherapy. This TCR was recovered from a male donor with prostate cancer. This chain joins TRBV5-1 and TRBJ2-1, with D perhaps matching TRBD2 (6 bases). CDR3: CASSLERGMGNEQFF. The CDR3 DNA sequence: TGCGCCAGCAGCTTGGAACGCGGGATGGGCAATGAGCAGTTCTTC.